This TCR beta chain was sequenced for a study of cytomegalovirus exposure and HLA in healthy donors. V lost 0 bases and J lost 7; bases outside the gene matches: 4. CDR1 and CDR2 from the germline V gene are SGDLS and YYNGEE. The CDR3 is 14 residues long. A few counts support this clone. The PCR contained 60 Vbeta and 13 Jbeta primers. Profiling relied on immunoSEQ multiplex PCR, and the TCRdb table lists in-frame clones only, not all of them. Here the sample spans hundreds of thousands of clones, around 70% being singletons. V gene TRBV9 combines with J gene TRBJ1-5; TRBD1 matches at 7 bases. The source is a man aged 40-55 years in good health and CMV-seropositive. Sequenced material: PBMCs. Written as DNA, the CDR3 is TGTGCCAGCAGCGTAGATCAGGGGGAGCAGCCCCAGCATTTT. This sequence encodes CASSVDQGEQPQHF.